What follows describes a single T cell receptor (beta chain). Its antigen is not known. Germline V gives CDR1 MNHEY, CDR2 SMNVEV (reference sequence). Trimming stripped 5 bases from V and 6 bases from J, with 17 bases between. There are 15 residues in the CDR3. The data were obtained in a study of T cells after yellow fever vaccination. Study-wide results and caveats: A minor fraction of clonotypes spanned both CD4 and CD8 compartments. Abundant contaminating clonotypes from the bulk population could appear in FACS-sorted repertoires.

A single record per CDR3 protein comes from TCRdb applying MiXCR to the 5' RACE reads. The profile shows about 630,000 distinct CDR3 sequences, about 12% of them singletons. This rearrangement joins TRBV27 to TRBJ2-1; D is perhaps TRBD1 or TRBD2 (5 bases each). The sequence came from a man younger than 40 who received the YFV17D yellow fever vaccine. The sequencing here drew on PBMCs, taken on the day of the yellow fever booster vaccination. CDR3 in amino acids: CASSLPPGAPNEQFF. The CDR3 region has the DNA TGTGCCAGCAGTCTTCCCCCCGGGGCGCCCAATGAGCAGTTCTTC.